This T cell receptor (beta chain) was identified in a study of response to subunit inactivated influenza vaccine. Whole-study findings and limits: It was suggested by the authors that few new T cells are recruited by each seasonal influenza vaccination.

TCRdb redid the calling of the RT-PCR reads with MiXCR, one entry per CDR3 protein. The table records approximately 530,000 distinct CDR3 sequences, about 8% of them present only once. About this clonotype itself: Its antigen is still unknown.

Germline V gene lookup returns CDR1 SGHRS and CDR2 YFSETQ. CDR3 length: 16 residues. The germline V and J ends were trimmed by 3 bases and 5 bases, with 17 bases remaining between them. Sequenced material: PBMCs from blood, taken around 2 years after vaccination. The clonotype was recovered from a man between 50 and 70 years old who received an inactivated influenza vaccine. V gene TRBV5-1 combines with J gene TRBJ1-4; D possibly corresponds to TRBD1 (6 bases). CDR3 nucleotide sequence: TGCGCCAGCAGCTCGGTCCAACAGGGAGGGAATGAAAAACTGTTTTTT. Translated, it gives CASSSVQQGGNEKLFF.